Below, 23 T cell receptor beta chains from the same sample are listed, as sequenced in a study of blood T cell repertoires in COVID-19. The data were produced by immunoSEQ multiplex PCR, yet TCRdb's version contains in-frame clones alone and is incomplete. The sample lists roughly 120,000 clones; 80% were seen once. The sequencing input was peripheral blood. Receptors originate from a man between 65 and 85 years old with acute or convalescent COVID-19.

V usage is TRBV6-5 and J usage is TRBJ1-4, with 8 bases aligning to TRBD1. With 4 bases clipped from V and 5 bases from J, the junction kept 6 bases outside the gene matches. CDR1 and CDR2 (germline): MNHEY, SVGAGI. The CDR3 runs to 15 residues. The DNA of the CDR3 is TGTGCCAGCAGTTGGAGACAGGGGAGGAATGAAAAACTGTTTTTT. It yields the protein CASSWRQGRNEKLFF.

The genes are TRBV3-1 (or the pseudogene TRBV3-2) and TRBJ1-2; TRBD1 might be the D (6 bases). V gave up 4 bases and J gave up 4 bases, with 16 bases separating them. The CDR3 is 15 residues long. Germline loops: CDR1 LGHDT, CDR2 YNNKEL (reference sequence). The CDR3 reads CASSPLGGAAYGYTF. CDR3 bases: TGTGCCAGCAGCCCTCTGGGGGGGGCCGCCTATGGCTACACCTTC.

The rearrangement uses TRBV2 and TRBJ2-5; 8 positions match TRBD2. J lost 2 bases, V lost 5 bases, and 4 bases had no gene match. Germline loops: CDR1 SNHLY, CDR2 FYNNEI. This CDR3 region has 14 residues. CDR3 bases: TGTGCCAGCAGTTTGACTAGCGCGCAAGAGACCCAGTACTTC. Its translation is CASSLTSAQETQYF.

The chain has TRBV28 and TRBJ1-2, with TRBD1 matching 9 bases. The trim removed 6 bases at V and 4 bases at J, leaving 9 bases unmatched. The CDR3 length is 15 residues. Looked up from germline, CDR1 is MDHEN and CDR2 is SYDVKM. The CDR3 loop is CASSLRPGQGYGYTF. CDR3 nucleotide sequence: TGTGCCAGCAGCCTCCGACCGGGACAGGGCTATGGCTACACCTTC.

J is TRBJ2-7 and V is TRBV20-1; D gene ambiguous. Germline lookup yields CDR1 DFQATT and CDR2 SNEGSKA (reference sequence). The CDR3 is 11 amino acids. V was trimmed by 3 bases and J by 7 bases, leaving 10 bases between them. The CDR3: CSASVNREQYF. Here the CDR3 DNA reads TGCAGTGCTAGTGTAAACCGGGAGCAGTACTTC.

J is TRBJ2-3 and V is TRBV5-1, with TRBD1 matching over 9 bases. J gave up 0 bases and V 3 bases, and 14 bases lay outside the gene matches. Looked up from germline, CDR1 is SGHRS and CDR2 is YFSETQ. The CDR3 loop spans 19 amino acids. The CDR3 spells CASSWGLRDRVSSTDTQYF. The DNA for the CDR3 is TGCGCCAGCAGCTGGGGATTAAGGGACAGGGTTTCTAGCACAGATACGCAGTATTTT.

The rearrangement uses TRBV1 and TRBJ1-3. TRBV1 constitutes a pseudogene. This CDR3 is built from 17 residues. The CDR3 here is CTSSQEGVGNSGNTIYF. The CDR3, as DNA: TGCACCAGCAGCCAAGAGGGAGTGGGTAACTCTGGAAACACCATATATTTT.

The chain is built from TRBV4-1 and TRBJ1-2; the D gene is possibly TRBD1 (5 bases). Germline assignment: CDR1 MGHRA and CDR2 YSYEKL. Trimming took 1 base from V and 0 from J, leaving 12 bases between them. The CDR3 is made up of 16 amino acids. CDR3 loop: CASSQGGGGTNYGYTF. The CDR3 DNA sequence: TGCGCCAGCAGCCAAGGCGGGGGGGGAACTAACTATGGCTACACCTTC.

The rearrangement links TRBV7-2 to TRBJ1-4; tentatively, D is TRBD1 (6 bases). CDR3 size: 18 residues. Germline V gives CDR1 SGHTA, CDR2 FQGNSA. V was cut by 5 bases and J by 3 bases, with 22 bases left in between. This CDR3 reads CASSAQRQAPPANEKLFF. The DNA of the CDR3 is TGTGCCAGCAGCGCCCAGAGACAGGCGCCCCCGGCTAATGAAAAACTGTTTTTT.

The chain couples TRBV30 to TRBJ2-7, with 7 nucleotides matching TRBD2. Germline V gene lookup returns CDR1 GTSNPN and CDR2 SVGIG (reference sequence). V trimming: 4 bases; J trimming: 1 base; junction bases outside the gene matches: 4. The CDR3 runs 13 residues. The CDR3 sequence: CAWTRGESYEQYF. The CDR3 nucleotides read TGTGCCTGGACCCGGGGGGAATCCTACGAGCAGTACTTC.

The CDR3 nucleotides read TGTGCCAGCAGCTTGGGATTGGACTACCAATACCTTAACACAGATACGCAGTATTTT. Protein sequence: CASSLGLDYQYLNTDTQYF. The chain links TRBV5-8 to TRBJ2-3; maybe TRBD2 (6 bases). This CDR3 is built from 19 residues. CDR1 and CDR2 (germline): SGHTS, YDEGEE. The germline V and J ends were trimmed by 0 bases and 2 bases, with 22 bases remaining between them.

This clone was recorded a few times. The rearrangement uses TRBV3-1 (or the pseudogene TRBV3-2) and TRBJ2-5; 7 bases are shared with TRBD2. Germline V CDR1 and CDR2: LGHDT, YNNKEL (reference sequence). V gave up 3 bases and J gave up 5 bases; unmatched junction bases: 3. The CDR3 sequence is 13 residues long. The chain's CDR3 is CASSQTSRETQYF. The CDR3 DNA reads as TGTGCCAGCAGCCAGACTAGCCGGGAGACCCAGTACTTC.

The chain uses TRBV3-1 (or the pseudogene TRBV3-2) and TRBJ2-7, with D perhaps matching TRBD2 (5 bases). CDR1 and CDR2 from the germline V gene are LGHDT and YNNKEL (reference sequence). V dropped 4 bases and J dropped 3 bases, with 10 bases sitting between them. The CDR3 is 13 amino acids. The DNA for the CDR3 is TGTGCCAGCAGCCCGGGGTCCGTCTACGAGCAGTACTTC. Protein: CASSPGSVYEQYF.

The gene calls are TRBV6-4 and TRBJ1-1; TRBD1 matches 8 bases. The CDR3 sequence is 14 residues long. Trimming cost V 5 bases and J 2 bases; bases outside gene matches: 4. Germline-derived CDR1 and CDR2 are MRHNA and SNTAGT. The CDR3 is CASSPTGDNTEAFF. The CDR3 DNA follows: TGTGCCAGCAGTCCGACAGGGGATAACACTGAAGCTTTCTTT.

This chain connects TRBV6-4 to TRBJ1-1, with D possibly being TRBD1 (5 bases). Trimming pared 5 bases from V and 5 bases from J, leaving 15 bases between. CDR3 length: 14 amino acids. From germline, CDR1 is MRHNA and CDR2 SNTAGT. The CDR3 DNA reads as TGTGCCAGCAGTCTAGACAGTTTCGGGACTGAAGCTTTCTTT. This encodes CASSLDSFGTEAFF.

This CDR3 reads CASSRATTGNTEAFF. CDR3 coding DNA: TGTGCCAGTAGTAGAGCTACGACAGGGAACACTGAAGCTTTCTTT. The chain links TRBV19 to TRBJ1-1; possible D gene TRBD1, 6 bases. Deletions cut 4 bases from V and 1 base from J, with 13 bases between. Per germline, CDR1 LNHDA and CDR2 SQIVND (reference sequence). The CDR3 runs to 15 residues.

J is TRBJ2-2 and V is TRBV19, with D possibly matching TRBD1 (5 bases). Looked up from germline, CDR1 is LNHDA and CDR2 is SQIVND (reference sequence). V lost 3 bases and J lost 5, with 10 bases in between. The CDR3 extends over 14 amino acids. The CDR3 spells CASSMVGVTGELFF. The CDR3 DNA reads TGTGCCAGTAGTATGGTAGGGGTGACCGGGGAGCTGTTTTTT.

This clone came up a few times. The rearrangement uses TRBV6-6 and TRBJ1-1; 9 positions match TRBD1. The CDR3 has 13 amino acids. V was pared by 2 bases and J by 12 bases, with 7 bases of the junction left unmatched. Germline V gives CDR1 MNHNY, CDR2 SVGAGI (reference sequence). DNA for the CDR3: TGTGCCAGCAGTTACGCACAGGGGGCAGAGACTTTCTTT. Protein: CASSYAQGAETFF.

This rearrangement joins TRBV5-5 to TRBJ2-3; D perhaps matches TRBD2 (7 bases). V lost 4 bases and J lost 6, with 15 bases in between. This CDR3 is 14 amino acids long. CDR1 and CDR2 from the germline V gene are SGHKS and YYEKEE (reference sequence). DNA of the CDR3: TGTGCCAGCAGCCCTTATCGGGGGGCGGATACGCAGTATTTT. It specifies CASSPYRGADTQYF.

This chain connects TRBV27 to TRBJ2-2; D possibly corresponds to TRBD1 (5 bases). This CDR3 is built from 14 residues. The germline V gene has CDR1 MNHEY and CDR2 SMNVEV (reference sequence). Trimming stripped 3 bases from V and 3 bases from J, with 8 bases between. The CDR3 bases are TGTGCCAGCAGTTTTTGGGGCGACACCGGGGAGCTGTTTTTT. This codes for CASSFWGDTGELFF.

About this clone: Additional DNA sequences in this sample encode the identical CDR3. This chain connects TRBV3-1 (or the pseudogene TRBV3-2) to TRBJ2-3; D remains unclear. Germline assignment: CDR1 LGHDT and CDR2 YNNKEL (reference sequence). The CDR3 consists of 15 residues. V shed 1 base and J shed 0 bases, with 8 bases lying between them. The DNA of the CDR3 is TGTGCCAGCAGCCAAGGACAACTTAGCACAGATACGCAGTATTTT. Translated: CASSQGQLSTDTQYF.

The gene calls are TRBV29-1 and TRBJ2-3, with 9 bases fitting TRBD1. CDR1 is SQVTM, CDR2 ANQGSEA, per germline. The CDR3 has 13 residues. Trimming cost V 7 bases and J 7 bases; bases outside gene matches: 9. The DNA of the CDR3 is TGCAGCGCCGGGACAGGGCTCGGAAATACGCAGTATTTT. Translated: CSAGTGLGNTQYF.

The V gene is TRBV28, the J gene TRBJ1-2, with TRBD1 matching over 7 bases. V trimming: 2 bases; J trimming: 5 bases; junction bases outside the gene matches: 11. The CDR3 runs 16 residues. The V gene's germline CDR1 is MDHEN and CDR2 SYDVKM. In DNA form, the CDR3 reads TGTGCCAGCAGTTTAGTTTCGGGCAGGGGGTTTTATGGCTACACCTTC. Translated, it gives CASSLVSGRGFYGYTF.